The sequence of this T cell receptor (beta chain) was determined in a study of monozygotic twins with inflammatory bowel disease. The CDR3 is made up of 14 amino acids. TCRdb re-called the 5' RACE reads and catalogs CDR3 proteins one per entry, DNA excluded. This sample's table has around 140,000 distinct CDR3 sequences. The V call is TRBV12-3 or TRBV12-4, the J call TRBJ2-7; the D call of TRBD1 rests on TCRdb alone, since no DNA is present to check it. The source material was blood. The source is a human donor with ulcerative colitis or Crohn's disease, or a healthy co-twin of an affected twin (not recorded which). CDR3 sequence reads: CASSLDRGRNEQYF.